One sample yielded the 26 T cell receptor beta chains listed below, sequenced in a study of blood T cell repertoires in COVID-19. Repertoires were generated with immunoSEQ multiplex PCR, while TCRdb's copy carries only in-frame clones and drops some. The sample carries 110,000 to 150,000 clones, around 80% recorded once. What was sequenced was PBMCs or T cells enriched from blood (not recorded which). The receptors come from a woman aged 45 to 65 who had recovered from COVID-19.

CDR3 DNA sequence: TGTGCCAGCAGTGAAGGGATTCTAGCGGGTGCCTACAATGAGCAGTTCTTC. It specifies CASSEGILAGAYNEQFF. This rearrangement joins TRBV6-1 to TRBJ2-1; 8 bases map to TRBD2. Germline V gene lookup returns CDR1 MNHNS and CDR2 SASEGT. The V and J ends lost 1 base and 2 bases, in that order; junction bases with no gene match: 7. The CDR3 runs to 17 residues.

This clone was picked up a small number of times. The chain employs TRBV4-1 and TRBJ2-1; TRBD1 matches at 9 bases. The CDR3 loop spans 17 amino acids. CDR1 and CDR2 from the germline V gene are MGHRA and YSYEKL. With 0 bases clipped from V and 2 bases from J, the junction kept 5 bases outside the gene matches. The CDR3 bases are TGCGCCAGCAGCCAAGATTTCGACAGGGGGGCCTACAATGAGCAGTTCTTC. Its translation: CASSQDFDRGAYNEQFF.

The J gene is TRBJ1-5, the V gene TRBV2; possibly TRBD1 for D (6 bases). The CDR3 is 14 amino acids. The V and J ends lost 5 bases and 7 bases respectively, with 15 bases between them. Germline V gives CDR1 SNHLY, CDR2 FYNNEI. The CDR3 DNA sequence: TGTGCCAGCAGTCCCGGGGGGCGAGAACAGCCCCAGCATTTT. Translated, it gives CASSPGGREQPQHF.

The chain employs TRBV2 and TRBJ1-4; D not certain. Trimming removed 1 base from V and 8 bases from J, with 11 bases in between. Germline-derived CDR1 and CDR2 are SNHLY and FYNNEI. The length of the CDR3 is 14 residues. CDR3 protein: CASSEDGQWEKLFF. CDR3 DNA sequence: TGTGCCAGCAGTGAAGATGGGCAGTGGGAAAAACTGTTTTTT. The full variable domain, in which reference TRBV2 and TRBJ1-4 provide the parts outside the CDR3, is EPEVTQTPSHQVTQMGQEVILRCVPISNHLYFYWYRQILGQKVEFLVSFYNNEISEKSEIFDDQFSVERPDGSNFTLKIRSTKLEDSAMYFCASSEDGQWEKLFFGSGTQLSVL.

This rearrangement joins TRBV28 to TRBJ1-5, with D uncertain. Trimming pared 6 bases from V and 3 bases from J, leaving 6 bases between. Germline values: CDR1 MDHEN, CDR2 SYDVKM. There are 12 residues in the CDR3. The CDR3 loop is CASRTVNQPQHF. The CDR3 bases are TGTGCCAGCAGAACGGTCAATCAGCCCCAGCATTTT.

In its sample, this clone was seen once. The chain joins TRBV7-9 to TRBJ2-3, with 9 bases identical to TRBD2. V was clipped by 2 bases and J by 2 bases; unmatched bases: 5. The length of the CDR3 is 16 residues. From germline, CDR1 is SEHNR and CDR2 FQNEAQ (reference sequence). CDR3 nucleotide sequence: TGTGCCAGCAGCTTAAACCTAGCGGGGAACACAGATACGCAGTATTTT. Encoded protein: CASSLNLAGNTDTQYF.

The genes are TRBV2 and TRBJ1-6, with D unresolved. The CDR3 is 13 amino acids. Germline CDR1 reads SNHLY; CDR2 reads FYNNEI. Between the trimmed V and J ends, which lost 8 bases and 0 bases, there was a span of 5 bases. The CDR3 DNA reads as TGTGCCAGCGCGGGCTCCTATAATTCACCCCTCCACTTT. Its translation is CASAGSYNSPLHF.

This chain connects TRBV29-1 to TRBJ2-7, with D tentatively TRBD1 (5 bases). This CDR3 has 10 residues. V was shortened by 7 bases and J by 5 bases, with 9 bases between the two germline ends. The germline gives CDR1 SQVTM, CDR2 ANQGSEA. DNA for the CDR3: TGCAGCGCAACAGGCCACGAGCAGTACTTC. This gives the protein CSATGHEQYF.

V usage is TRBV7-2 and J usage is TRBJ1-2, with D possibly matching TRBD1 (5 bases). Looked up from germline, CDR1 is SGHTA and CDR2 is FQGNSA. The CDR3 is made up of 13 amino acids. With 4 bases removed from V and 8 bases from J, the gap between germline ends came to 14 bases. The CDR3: CASSSQGVNGYTF. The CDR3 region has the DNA TGTGCCAGCAGCTCCCAGGGTGTTAACGGCTACACCTTC.

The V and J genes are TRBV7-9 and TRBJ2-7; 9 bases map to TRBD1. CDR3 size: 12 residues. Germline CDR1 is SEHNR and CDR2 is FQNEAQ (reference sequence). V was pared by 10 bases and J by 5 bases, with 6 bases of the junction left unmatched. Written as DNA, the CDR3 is TGTGCCATGGGGGACAGGGAGGACGAGCAGTACTTC. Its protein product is CAMGDREDEQYF.

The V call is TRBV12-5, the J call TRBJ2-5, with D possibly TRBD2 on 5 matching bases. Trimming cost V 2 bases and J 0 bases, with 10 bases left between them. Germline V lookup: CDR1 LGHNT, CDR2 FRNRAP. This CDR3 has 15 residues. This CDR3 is CASGLSGLYQETQYF. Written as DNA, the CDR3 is TGTGCTAGTGGTTTGTCGGGGTTATACCAAGAGACCCAGTACTTC. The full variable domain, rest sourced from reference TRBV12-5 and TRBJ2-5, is DARVTQTPRHKVTEMGQEVTMRCQPILGHNTVFWYRQTMMQGLELLAYFRNRAPLDDSGMPKDRFSAEMPDATLATLKIQPSEPRDSAVYFCASGLSGLYQETQYFGPGTRLLVL.

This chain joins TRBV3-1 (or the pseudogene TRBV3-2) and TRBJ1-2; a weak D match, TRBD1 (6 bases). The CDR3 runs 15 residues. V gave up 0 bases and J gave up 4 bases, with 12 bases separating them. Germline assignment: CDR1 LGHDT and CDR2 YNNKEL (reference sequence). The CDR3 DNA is TGTGCCAGCAGCCAAGATGGTGGGGGCACCTATGGCTACACCTTC. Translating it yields CASSQDGGGTYGYTF.

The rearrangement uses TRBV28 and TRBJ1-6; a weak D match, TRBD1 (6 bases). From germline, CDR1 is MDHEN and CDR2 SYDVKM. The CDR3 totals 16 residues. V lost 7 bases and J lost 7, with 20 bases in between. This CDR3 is CASTPGGRVGNSPLHF. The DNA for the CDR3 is TGTGCCAGCACCCCGGGGGGCAGGGTGGGCAATTCACCCCTCCACTTT.

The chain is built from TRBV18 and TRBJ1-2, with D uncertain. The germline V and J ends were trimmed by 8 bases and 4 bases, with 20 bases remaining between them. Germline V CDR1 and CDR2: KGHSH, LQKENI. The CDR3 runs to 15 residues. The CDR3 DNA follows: TGTGCCAGCACTCAAAGTACTGAAGCTACCTATGGCTACACCTTC. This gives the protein CASTQSTEATYGYTF. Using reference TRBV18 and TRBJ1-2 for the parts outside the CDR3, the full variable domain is NAGVMQNPRHLVRRRGQEARLRCSPMKGHSHVYWYRQLPEEGLKFMVYLQKENIIDESGMPKERFSAEFPKEGPSILRIQQVVRGDSAAYFCASTQSTEATYGYTFGSGTRLTVV.

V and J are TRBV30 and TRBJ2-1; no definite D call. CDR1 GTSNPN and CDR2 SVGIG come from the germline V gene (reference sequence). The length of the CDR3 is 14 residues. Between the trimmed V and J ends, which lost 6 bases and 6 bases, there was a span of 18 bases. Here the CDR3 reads CACQNPRFRNEQFF. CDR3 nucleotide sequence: TGTGCCTGCCAAAACCCCCGGTTCCGCAATGAGCAGTTCTTC.

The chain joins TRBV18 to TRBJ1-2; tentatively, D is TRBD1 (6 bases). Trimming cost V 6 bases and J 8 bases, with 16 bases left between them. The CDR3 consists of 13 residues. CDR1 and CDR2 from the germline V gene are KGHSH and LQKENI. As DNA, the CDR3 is TGTGCCAGCTCCATCCAGGGGCAGCACGGCTACACCTTC. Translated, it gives CASSIQGQHGYTF.

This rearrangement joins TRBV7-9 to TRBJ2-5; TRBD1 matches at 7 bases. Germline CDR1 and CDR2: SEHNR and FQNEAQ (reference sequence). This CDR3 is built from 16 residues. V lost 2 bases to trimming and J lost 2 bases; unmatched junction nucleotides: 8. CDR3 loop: CASSLMVGTAQETQYF. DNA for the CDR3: TGTGCCAGCAGCTTAATGGTAGGGACAGCACAAGAGACCCAGTACTTC.

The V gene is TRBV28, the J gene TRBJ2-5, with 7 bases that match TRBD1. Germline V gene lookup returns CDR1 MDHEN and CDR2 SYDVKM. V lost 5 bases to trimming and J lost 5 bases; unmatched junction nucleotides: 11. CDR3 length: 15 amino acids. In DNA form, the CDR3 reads TGTGCCAGCAGTCCTACAGGGGTCCCTGGGGAGACCCAGTACTTC. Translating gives CASSPTGVPGETQYF.

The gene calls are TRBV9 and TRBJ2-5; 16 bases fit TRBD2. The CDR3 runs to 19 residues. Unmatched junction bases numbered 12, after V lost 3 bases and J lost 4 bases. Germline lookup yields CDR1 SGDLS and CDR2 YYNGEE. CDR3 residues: CASSAGTSGGALSVETQYF. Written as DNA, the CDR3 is TGTGCCAGCAGCGCCGGGACTAGCGGGGGGGCCCTGAGCGTAGAGACCCAGTACTTC.

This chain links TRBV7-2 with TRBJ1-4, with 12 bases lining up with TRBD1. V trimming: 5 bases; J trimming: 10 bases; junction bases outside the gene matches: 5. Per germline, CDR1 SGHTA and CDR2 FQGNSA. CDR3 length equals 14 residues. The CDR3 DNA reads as TGTGCCAGCAGCCCGGGGACAGGGGGCAGAAAACTGTTTTTT. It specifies CASSPGTGGRKLFF. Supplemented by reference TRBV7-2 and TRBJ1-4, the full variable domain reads GAGVSQSPSNKVTEKGKDVELRCDPISGHTALYWYRQSLGQGLEFLIYFQGNSAPDKSGLPSDRFSAERTGGSVSTLTIQRTQQEDSAVYLCASSPGTGGRKLFFGSGTQLSVL.

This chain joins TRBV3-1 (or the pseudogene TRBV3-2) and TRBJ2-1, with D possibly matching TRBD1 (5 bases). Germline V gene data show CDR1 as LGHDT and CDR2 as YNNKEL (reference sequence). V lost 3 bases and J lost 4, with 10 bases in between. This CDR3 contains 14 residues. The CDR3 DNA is TGTGCCAGCAGCCAGCAGGGTGATTACAATGAGCAGTTCTTC. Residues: CASSQQGDYNEQFF.

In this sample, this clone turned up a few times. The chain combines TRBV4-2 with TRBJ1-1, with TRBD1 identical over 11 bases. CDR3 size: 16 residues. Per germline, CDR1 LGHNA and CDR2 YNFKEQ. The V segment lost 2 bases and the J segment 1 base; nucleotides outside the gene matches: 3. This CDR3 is CASSQMGQGGNTEAFF. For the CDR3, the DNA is TGTGCCAGCAGCCAAATGGGACAGGGGGGGAACACTGAAGCTTTCTTT.

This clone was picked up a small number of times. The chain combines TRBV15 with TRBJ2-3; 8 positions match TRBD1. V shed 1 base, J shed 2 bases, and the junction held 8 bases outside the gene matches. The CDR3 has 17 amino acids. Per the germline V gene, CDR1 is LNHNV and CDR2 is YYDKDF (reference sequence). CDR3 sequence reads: CATSRVMTGATTDTQYF. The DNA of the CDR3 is TGTGCCACCAGCAGAGTCATGACAGGGGCGACCACAGATACGCAGTATTTT. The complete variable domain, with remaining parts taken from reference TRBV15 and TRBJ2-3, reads DAMVIQNPRYQVTQFGKPVTLSCSQTLNHNVMYWYQQKSSQAPKLLFHYYDKDFNNEADTPDNFQSRRPNTSFCFLDIRSPGLGDTAMYLCATSRVMTGATTDTQYFGPGTRLTVL.

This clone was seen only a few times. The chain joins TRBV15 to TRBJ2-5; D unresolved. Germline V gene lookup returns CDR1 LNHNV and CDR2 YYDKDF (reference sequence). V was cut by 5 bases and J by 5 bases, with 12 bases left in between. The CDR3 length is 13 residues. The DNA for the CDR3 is TGTGCCACCAGCGTCAGACATTTGGAGACCCAGTACTTC. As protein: CATSVRHLETQYF.

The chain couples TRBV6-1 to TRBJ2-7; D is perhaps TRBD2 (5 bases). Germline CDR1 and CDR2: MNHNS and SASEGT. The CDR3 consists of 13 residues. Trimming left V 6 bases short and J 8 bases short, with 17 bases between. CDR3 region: CASSPGASGKQYF. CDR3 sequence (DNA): TGTGCCAGCAGCCCCGGAGCGTCGGGAAAGCAGTACTTC.

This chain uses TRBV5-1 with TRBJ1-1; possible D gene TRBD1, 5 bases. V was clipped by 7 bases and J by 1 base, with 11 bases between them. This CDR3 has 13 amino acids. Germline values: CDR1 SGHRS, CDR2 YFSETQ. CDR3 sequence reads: CASFGGENTEAFF. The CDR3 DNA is TGCGCCAGCTTTGGGGGGGAGAACACTGAAGCTTTCTTT.